The 31 T cell receptor beta chains below were found in one sample sequenced in a study of blood T cell repertoires in COVID-19. TCRdb's copy holds only in-frame clones and misses some; the assay was immunoSEQ multiplex PCR. The sample consists of about 480,000 clones, 85% to 90% of them appearing once. The sequencing input was PBMCs or T cells enriched from blood (not recorded which). Receptors originate from a woman in her 40s who had recovered from COVID-19.

With respect to this clone: The sample contains more than one DNA sequence encoding this CDR3. The genes are TRBV27 and TRBJ1-1, with 7 bases fitting TRBD1. CDR1 and CDR2 (germline): MNHEY, SMNVEV (reference sequence). The CDR3 has 14 residues. The ends lost 3 bases at V and 5 bases at J; junction bases unmatched: 6. The CDR3 reads CASSFIQGGTEAFF. The CDR3, as DNA: TGTGCCAGCAGTTTTATCCAGGGGGGTACTGAAGCTTTCTTT.

The sample holds many counts of this clone. This chain joins TRBV25-1 and TRBJ2-2; maybe TRBD2 (6 bases). V was clipped by 4 bases and J by 3 bases, with 15 bases between them. Germline assignment: CDR1 MGHDK and CDR2 SYGVNS. The CDR3 is 16 amino acids. Written as DNA, the CDR3 is TGTGCCAGCAGTGTAATGGGCAGGGAGGACACCGGGGAGCTGTTTTTT. Amino acid sequence: CASSVMGREDTGELFF.

This chain joins TRBV24-1 and TRBJ1-4; 10 bases line up with TRBD1. Trimming cost V 5 bases and J 7 bases; bases outside gene matches: 3. This CDR3 comprises 14 residues. Germline CDR1 KGHDR, CDR2 SFDVKD. This CDR3 reads CATSGQGASEKLFF. In DNA form, the CDR3 reads TGTGCCACCAGTGGACAGGGGGCAAGTGAAAAACTGTTTTTT.

The chain couples TRBV5-5 to TRBJ2-1; D gene ambiguous. The V gene's germline CDR1 is SGHKS and CDR2 YYEKEE (reference sequence). V shed 0 bases and J shed 4 bases, with 14 bases lying between them. The CDR3 sequence is 16 residues long. CDR3 sequence reads: CASSLAGELGYNEQFF. The DNA of the CDR3 is TGTGCCAGCAGCTTGGCGGGTGAACTTGGATACAATGAGCAGTTCTTC.

V usage is TRBV29-1 and J usage is TRBJ1-1, with D unclear. Germline CDR1 is SQVTM and CDR2 is ANQGSEA. V lost 0 bases and J 1 base, leaving 6 bases between the germline ends. This CDR3 spans 13 amino acids. CDR3 sequence: CSVEDLKNTEAFF. The CDR3 DNA reads as TGCAGCGTTGAAGATCTTAAGAACACTGAAGCTTTCTTT.

V is TRBV27 and J is TRBJ1-6; D uncertain. CDR1 and CDR2 (germline): MNHEY, SMNVEV (reference sequence). Trimming left V 6 bases short and J 3 bases short, with 12 bases between. The CDR3 is 15 amino acids. The CDR3 here is CASRRESRYNSPLHF. The CDR3 region has the DNA TGTGCCAGCAGAAGGGAGTCTCGCTATAATTCACCCCTCCACTTT.

This chain connects TRBV7-2 to TRBJ2-7, with 8 bases lining up with TRBD2. V shed 5 bases, J shed 6 bases, and the junction held 6 bases outside the gene matches. The germline V gene has CDR1 SGHTA and CDR2 FQGNSA. The CDR3 loop spans 13 amino acids. The CDR3 DNA follows: TGTGCCAGCAGCGTAGGACTAGCCGCCGAGCAGTACTTC. Translated, it gives CASSVGLAAEQYF.

The chain joins TRBV10-3 to TRBJ1-3; D is ambiguous. CDR1 is ENHRY and CDR2 is SYGVKD in the germline V gene. This CDR3 contains 13 residues. The V gene lost 10 bases and the J gene lost 4 bases, with 14 bases spanning the gap. The CDR3, as DNA: TGTGCCACCGTGGAGGGCCCCGGAAACACCATATATTTT. It is translated as CATVEGPGNTIYF.

The chain couples TRBV7-2 to TRBJ1-1; D gene ambiguous. The CDR3 has 15 residues. V was trimmed by 0 bases and J by 3 bases, leaving 11 bases between them. CDR1 is SGHTA, CDR2 FQGNSA, per germline. The CDR3 DNA reads TGTGCCAGCAGCTTAGCGGGAGTTCGGGACACTGAAGCTTTCTTT. This encodes CASSLAGVRDTEAFF.

CDR3 bases: TGCGCCAGCACCACCGTTCGACAGGGACGCACAGATACGCAGTATTTT. It is translated as CASTTVRQGRTDTQYF. The genes are TRBV10-2 and TRBJ2-3; 7 nucleotides agree with TRBD1. With V trimmed by 7 bases and J by 1 base, 11 bases remained unmatched. The CDR3 consists of 16 residues. Germline loops: CDR1 WSHSY, CDR2 SAAADI.

The CDR3 region is CASSAPGTTGGTQYF. Written as DNA, the CDR3 is TGTGCCAGCAGTGCGCCAGGGACAACGGGAGGGACCCAGTACTTC. The chain uses TRBV25-1 and TRBJ2-5; D possibly corresponds to TRBD2 (7 bases). V gave up 4 bases and J gave up 7 bases, with 19 bases separating them. This CDR3 contains 15 residues. Germline lookup yields CDR1 MGHDK and CDR2 SYGVNS.

The V call is TRBV6-5, the J call TRBJ2-4; D is unclear. Between the trimmed V and J ends, which lost 2 bases and 3 bases, there was a span of 14 bases. The length of the CDR3 is 16 residues. Per the germline V gene, CDR1 is MNHEY and CDR2 is SVGAGI. CDR3 DNA: TGTGCCAGCAGTTACACCTTAAACGTAGACAAAAACATTCAGTACTTC. Translation gives CASSYTLNVDKNIQYF.

CDR3 nucleotide sequence: TGTGCCAGCAGCTCCCTGAGAAAACTGTTTTTT. This translates into CASSSLRKLFF. The J gene is TRBJ1-4, the V gene TRBV11-3; D remains ambiguous. The CDR3 is 11 amino acids. With 4 bases removed from V and 10 bases from J, the gap between germline ends came to 7 bases. CDR1 and CDR2 (germline): SGHNT, YENEEA.

The CDR3 protein is CASSLATGSGLVNTEAFF. In DNA, the CDR3 is TGTGCCAGCAGTTTGGCCACAGGGAGTGGTTTGGTAAACACTGAAGCTTTCTTT. This sequence joins TRBV28 and TRBJ1-1; weak D call: TRBD1 (6 bases). V dropped 3 bases and J dropped 2 bases, with 22 bases sitting between them. This CDR3 is 18 amino acids long. Germline V gives CDR1 MDHEN, CDR2 SYDVKM.

The CDR3 DNA follows: TGTGCCAGCAGTTACTCGGAAGCCCTCGGGGGCTACACCTTC. It codes for CASSYSEALGGYTF. The chain joins TRBV6-5 to TRBJ1-2; D is ambiguous. CDR3 size: 14 residues. CDR1 MNHEY and CDR2 SVGAGI come from the germline V gene. V lost 0 bases to trimming and J lost 8 bases, with 13 bases between them.

The chain carries TRBV3-1 (or the pseudogene TRBV3-2) and TRBJ2-7, with D unclear. The V gene lost 1 base and the J gene lost 3 bases, with 34 bases spanning the gap. The CDR3 extends over 22 amino acids. Germline V CDR1 and CDR2: LGHDT, YNNKEL (reference sequence). The CDR3 here is CASSQVQHSAQRPTSSNYEQYF. The CDR3 nucleotides read TGTGCCAGCAGCCAAGTCCAGCATTCAGCTCAGCGTCCGACCTCTTCAAACTACGAGCAGTACTTC.

The CDR3 nucleotides are TGCGCCAGCAGCCCCTTAGGGCAGGGGGTGAACACTGAAGCTTTCTTT. The encoded protein is CASSPLGQGVNTEAFF. The chain has TRBV5-1 and TRBJ1-1; 7 bases match TRBD1. CDR3 length: 16 amino acids. V shed 4 bases and J 0 bases; nucleotides not matched to a gene: 9. CDR1 SGHRS and CDR2 YFSETQ come from the germline V gene. The full variable domain, rest sourced from reference TRBV5-1 and TRBJ1-1, is KAGVTQTPRYLIKTRGQQVTLSCSPISGHRSVSWYQQTPGQGLQFLFEYFSETQRNKGNFPGRFSGRQFSNSRSEMNVSTLELGDSALYLCASSPLGQGVNTEAFFGQGTRLTVV.

The chain couples TRBV4-2 to TRBJ1-2, with D unresolved. The CDR3 spans 13 residues. From germline, CDR1 is LGHNA and CDR2 YNFKEQ. V gave up 0 bases and J gave up 7 bases, with 9 bases separating them. The CDR3, as DNA: TGTGCCAGCAGCCAAGAAGTTGCAGGTGGCTACACCTTC. Amino acid sequence: CASSQEVAGGYTF.

The chain recombines TRBV27 with TRBJ1-2; maybe TRBD1 (6 bases). Looked up from germline, CDR1 is MNHEY and CDR2 is SMNVEV (reference sequence). This CDR3 comprises 13 residues. Trimming stripped 5 bases from V and 8 bases from J, with 15 bases between. The CDR3 DNA sequence: TGTGCCAGCAGTCCGTTACAGGGCGCCGGCTACACCTTC. The encoded protein is CASSPLQGAGYTF.

V usage is TRBV4-1 and J usage is TRBJ2-7; 12 nucleotides line up with TRBD2. Germline V gene sequence: CDR1 MGHRA, CDR2 YSYEKL. The CDR3 sequence is 15 residues long. J lost 7 bases, V lost 4 bases, and 8 bases had no gene match. The chain's CDR3 is CASSPPGLAGPEQYF. DNA for the CDR3: TGCGCCAGCAGCCCTCCGGGACTAGCGGGTCCAGAGCAGTACTTC.

This rearrangement joins TRBV19 to TRBJ1-1; D gene ambiguous. V lost 5 bases and J lost 1, with 8 bases in between. The CDR3 sequence is 13 residues long. CDR1 is LNHDA, CDR2 SQIVND, per germline (reference sequence). The CDR3: CASSRVKNTEAFF. The CDR3 coding sequence is TGTGCCAGTAGTCGGGTTAAGAACACTGAAGCTTTCTTT.

This rearrangement joins TRBV19 to TRBJ2-3; tentative D call: TRBD2 (6 bases). This CDR3 region has 13 residues. Germline values: CDR1 LNHDA, CDR2 SQIVND (reference sequence). Trimming took off 6 bases at V and 9 bases at J, with 16 bases between the two ends. CDR3: CASSIRDLGTQYF. The DNA of the CDR3 is TGTGCCAGTAGCATACGGGACTTAGGAACGCAGTATTTT.

This chain connects TRBV5-6 to TRBJ1-2; D uncertain. Germline V gives CDR1 SGHDT, CDR2 YYEEEE. CDR3 length equals 15 residues. With 0 bases removed from V and 0 bases from J, the gap between germline ends came to 9 bases. CDR3 region: CASSLVRDPNYGYTF. CDR3 DNA sequence: TGTGCCAGCAGCTTGGTCCGGGATCCTAACTATGGCTACACCTTC.

The rearrangement joins TRBV6-2 or TRBV6-3 to TRBJ1-4; 9 bases line up with TRBD1. Germline trimming cut 5 bases from V and 10 bases from J; bases unmatched to any gene: 14. Germline V gene lookup returns CDR1 MNHEY and CDR2 SVGEGT. The CDR3 is made up of 16 amino acids. This chain's CDR3 is CASSPLEGQGVGKLFF. Here the CDR3 DNA reads TGTGCCAGCAGTCCCCTTGAGGGACAGGGAGTTGGAAAACTGTTTTTT.

This rearrangement joins TRBV7-9 to TRBJ2-3, with D tentatively TRBD1 (6 bases). CDR3 length: 16 residues. In germline, CDR1 is SEHNR, CDR2 FQNEAQ (reference sequence). CDR3 coding DNA: TGTTCGTACAGCAACGCCAGGGGCTTCCGAACAGATACGCAGTATTTT. Translated, it gives CSYSNARGFRTDTQYF.

The chain links TRBV6-4 to TRBJ2-1; no definite D call. The CDR3 spans 14 residues. Germline V gene sequence: CDR1 MRHNA, CDR2 SNTAGT. V was cut by 6 bases and J by 10 bases, with 19 bases left in between. The CDR3 region has the DNA TGTGCCAGCAGCGCCCGCGCGTCCCCAGGAGAGCAGTTCTTC. It specifies CASSARASPGEQFF.

The J gene is TRBJ2-2, the V gene TRBV10-3; 10 bases match TRBD2. Germline CDR1 ENHRY, CDR2 SYGVKD. The J segment lost 6 bases and the V segment lost 10 bases, leaving 5 bases of the junction unmatched. CDR3 length: 13 residues. This chain's CDR3 is CATSGTSAGELFF. The DNA of the CDR3 is TGTGCCACGAGTGGGACTAGCGCCGGGGAGCTGTTTTTT.

V and J are TRBV10-3 and TRBJ1-1; 10 bases map to TRBD1. V lost 7 bases to trimming and J lost 1 base; unmatched junction nucleotides: 9. The CDR3 contains 16 residues. Germline assignment: CDR1 ENHRY and CDR2 SYGVKD. The CDR3 spells CAIKTGTGDTNTEAFF. In nucleotides, the CDR3 is TGTGCCATCAAGACCGGGACAGGGGATACGAACACTGAAGCTTTCTTT.

The chain uses TRBV5-1 and TRBJ2-3; 7 bases line up with TRBD1. In germline, CDR1 is SGHRS, CDR2 YFSETQ. The ends lost 3 bases at V and 2 bases at J; junction bases unmatched: 6. The length of the CDR3 is 15 residues. CDR3 bases: TGCGCCAGCAGCTCACCGGGACAGATCACAGATACGCAGTATTTT. As protein: CASSSPGQITDTQYF.

The chain recombines TRBV5-1 with TRBJ1-2; possibly TRBD1 for D (6 bases). CDR1 and CDR2 from the germline V gene are SGHRS and YFSETQ. The CDR3 totals 13 residues. V shed 2 bases and J shed 8 bases, with 13 bases lying between them. The CDR3 reads CASSLMDSSGYTF. The CDR3, as DNA: TGCGCCAGCAGCTTAATGGACAGTTCGGGCTACACCTTC.

V gene TRBV12-5 combines with J gene TRBJ2-1; TRBD2 aligns across 10 bases. This CDR3 comprises 15 residues. With V trimmed by 0 bases and J by 12 bases, 8 bases remained unmatched. CDR1 is LGHNT, CDR2 FRNRAP, per germline. The CDR3 DNA reads TGTGCTAGTGGTTTGGTAGTGGGAGCGGGAGGGGCGCAGTTCTTC. Translated: CASGLVVGAGGAQFF.